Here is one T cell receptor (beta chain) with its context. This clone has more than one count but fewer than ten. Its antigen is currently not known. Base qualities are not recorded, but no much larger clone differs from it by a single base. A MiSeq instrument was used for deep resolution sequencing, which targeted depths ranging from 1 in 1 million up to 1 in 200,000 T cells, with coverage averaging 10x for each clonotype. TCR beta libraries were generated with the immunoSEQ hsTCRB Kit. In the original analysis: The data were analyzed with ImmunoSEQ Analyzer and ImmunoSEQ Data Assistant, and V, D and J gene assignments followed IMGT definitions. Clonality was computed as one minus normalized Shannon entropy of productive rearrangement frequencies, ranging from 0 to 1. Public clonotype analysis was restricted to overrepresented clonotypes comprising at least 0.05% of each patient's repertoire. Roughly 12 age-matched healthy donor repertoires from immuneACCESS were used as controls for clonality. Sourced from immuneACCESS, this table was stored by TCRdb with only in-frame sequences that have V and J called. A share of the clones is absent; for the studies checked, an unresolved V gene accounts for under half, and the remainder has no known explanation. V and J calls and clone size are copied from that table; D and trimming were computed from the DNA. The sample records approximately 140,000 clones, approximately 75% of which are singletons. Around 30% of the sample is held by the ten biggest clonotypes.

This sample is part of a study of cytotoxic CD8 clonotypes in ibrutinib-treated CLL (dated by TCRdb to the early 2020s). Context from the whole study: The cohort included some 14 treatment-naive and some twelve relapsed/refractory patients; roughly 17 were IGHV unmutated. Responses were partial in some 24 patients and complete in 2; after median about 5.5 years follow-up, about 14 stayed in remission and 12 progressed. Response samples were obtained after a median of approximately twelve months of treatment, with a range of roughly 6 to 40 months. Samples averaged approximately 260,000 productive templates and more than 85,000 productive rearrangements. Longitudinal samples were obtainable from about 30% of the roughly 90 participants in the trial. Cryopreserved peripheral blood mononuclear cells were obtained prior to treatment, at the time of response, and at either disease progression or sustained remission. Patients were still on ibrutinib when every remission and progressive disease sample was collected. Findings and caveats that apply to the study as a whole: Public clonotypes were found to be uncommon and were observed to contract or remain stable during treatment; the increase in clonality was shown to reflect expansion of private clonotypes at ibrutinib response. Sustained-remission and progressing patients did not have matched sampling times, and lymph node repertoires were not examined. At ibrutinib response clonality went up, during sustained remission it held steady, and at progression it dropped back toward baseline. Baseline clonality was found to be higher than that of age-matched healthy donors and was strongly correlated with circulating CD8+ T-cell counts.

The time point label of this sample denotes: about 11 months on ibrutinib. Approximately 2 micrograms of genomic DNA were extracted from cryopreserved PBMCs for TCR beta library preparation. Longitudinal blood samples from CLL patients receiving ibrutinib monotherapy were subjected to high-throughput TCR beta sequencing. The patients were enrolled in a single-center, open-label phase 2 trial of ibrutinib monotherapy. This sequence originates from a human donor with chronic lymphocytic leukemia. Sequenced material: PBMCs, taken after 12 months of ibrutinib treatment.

The CDR3 reads CASSQGRGSLNEQYF. The nucleotide sequence is TGTGCCAGCAGCCAAGGTCGGGGGAGTCTCAACGAGCAGTACTTC. The chain uses TRBV14 and TRBJ2-7, with TRBD2 as a weak D call on 6 bases. Taken from cysteine to phenylalanine, the CDR3 has 15 residues. The entry retains the CDR3 DNA only, 45 bases that are in frame from base 1. V is pared back by 1 base and J by 5 bases, with 15 bases lying between the germline termini. CDR1 SGHDN and CDR2 FVKESK are derived from the germline V gene.